These T cell receptor beta chains were read from a single sample in a study of T cells in Graves' hyperthyroidism and ophthalmopathy. MiXCR, applied by TCRdb to the multiplex PCR reads, yields one record per CDR3 protein. The data hold around 580,000 distinct CDR3 sequences, with 35% to 55% observed a single time. The sample comprised peripheral blood or thyroid tissue (not recorded which). These receptors all come from a young woman with Graves' hyperthyroidism. Each CDR3 is given with its conserved first and last residue. The D gene is left open where the match is weak. Only part of the rows carry a size: once, few, many, or a class if the clone is expanded.

j_gene: TRBJ2-5; d_gene: TRBD1; v_gene: TRBV7-6; abundance: -; CDR3nt: TGTGCCAGCAGCCAGGGACAGGGCCAAGAGACCCAGTACTTC; CDR3aa: CASSQGQGQETQYF
j_gene: TRBJ2-2; d_gene: -; v_gene: TRBV24-1; abundance: -; CDR3nt: TGTGCCACCACAGGTACGGGCACCGGGGGGCTGTTTTTT; CDR3aa: CATTGTGTGGLFF
j_gene: TRBJ1-1; d_gene: -; v_gene: TRBV15; abundance: -; CDR3nt: TGTGCCACCCGGATGTGGAACACTGAAGCTTTCTTT; CDR3aa: CATRMWNTEAFF
j_gene: TRBJ1-2; d_gene: -; v_gene: TRBV19; abundance: -; CDR3nt: TGTGCCAGCAGTTTCCAGTCCCTATTAGGCTACACCTTC; CDR3aa: CASSFQSLLGYTF
j_gene: TRBJ2-7; d_gene: -; v_gene: TRBV6-5; abundance: many; CDR3nt: TGTGCCACCCTGCGGGCGGGCGCACTGTACGAGCAGTACTTC; CDR3aa: CATLRAGALYEQYF
j_gene: TRBJ1-6; d_gene: -; v_gene: TRBV7-8; abundance: many; CDR3nt: TGTGCCAGCAGCTTAGATCCAGGGCGGCGTTCACCCCTCCACTTT; CDR3aa: CASSLDPGRRSPLHF
j_gene: TRBJ2-7; d_gene: -; v_gene: TRBV7-6; abundance: few; CDR3nt: TGTGCCAGCAGCTTGGGGGACTTGAGCTCCTACGAGCAGTACTTC; CDR3aa: CASSLGDLSSYEQYF
j_gene: TRBJ1-1; d_gene: -; v_gene: TRBV12-3/TRBV12-4; abundance: many; CDR3nt: TGTGCCAGCAGACCCTACCTTATGAACACTGAAGCTTTCTTT; CDR3aa: CASRPYLMNTEAFF
j_gene: TRBJ1-2; d_gene: TRBD1; v_gene: TRBV20-1; abundance: -; CDR3nt: TGCAGTGCTAGAGATTTGGGACAGGGGGCGCATGGCTACACCTTC; CDR3aa: CSARDLGQGAHGYTF
j_gene: TRBJ1-5; d_gene: -; v_gene: TRBV29-1; abundance: -; CDR3nt: TGCAGTTATTCGAGGCCCGTGGTGGCTCAGCCCCAGCATTTT; CDR3aa: CSYSRPVVAQPQHF
j_gene: TRBJ2-6; d_gene: TRBD1; v_gene: TRBV19; abundance: many; CDR3nt: TGTGCCAGTAGTATAGCCGGGACAGGGAGCTCTGGGGCCAACGTCCTGACTTTC; CDR3aa: CASSIAGTGSSGANVLTF
j_gene: TRBJ2-1; d_gene: -; v_gene: TRBV7-3; abundance: -; CDR3nt: TGTGCCAGCAGCCACTGGGGGAAGAAGGTAAATGAGCAGTTCTTC; CDR3aa: CASSHWGKKVNEQFF
j_gene: TRBJ2-7; d_gene: -; v_gene: TRBV5-1; abundance: many; CDR3nt: TGTGCCAGCAGCTTGCAGGGGCCTTACGAGCAGTACTTC; CDR3aa: CASSLQGPYEQYF
j_gene: TRBJ1-6; d_gene: TRBD1; v_gene: TRBV2; abundance: once; CDR3nt: TGTGCCAGCAGTGAAGGTCCGCGGACAGGGGGCTCAGCCCTCCACTTT; CDR3aa: CASSEGPRTGGSALHF
j_gene: TRBJ1-6; d_gene: -; v_gene: TRBV19; abundance: -; CDR3nt: TGTGCCAGCCGACTGGGGAATTCACCCCTCCACTTT; CDR3aa: CASRLGNSPLHF
j_gene: TRBJ1-2; d_gene: -; v_gene: TRBV29-1; abundance: -; CDR3nt: TGCAGCGCTTGGTGGACAGCGTATGGCTACACCTTC; CDR3aa: CSAWWTAYGYTF
j_gene: TRBJ1-1; d_gene: TRBD1; v_gene: TRBV19; abundance: many; CDR3nt: TGTGCCAGTGGAGGGACAGGGGGCTATAACACTGAAGCTTTCTTT; CDR3aa: CASGGTGGYNTEAFF